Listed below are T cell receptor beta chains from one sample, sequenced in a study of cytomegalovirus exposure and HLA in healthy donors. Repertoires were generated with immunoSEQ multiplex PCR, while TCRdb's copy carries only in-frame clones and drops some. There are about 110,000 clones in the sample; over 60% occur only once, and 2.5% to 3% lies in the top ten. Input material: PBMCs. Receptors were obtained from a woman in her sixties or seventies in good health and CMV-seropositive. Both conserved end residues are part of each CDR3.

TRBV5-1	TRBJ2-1	CASSLATGRGNEQFF
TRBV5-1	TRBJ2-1	CASSSVRGRASGDYNEQFF
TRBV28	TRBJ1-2	CASSLSRARGYTF
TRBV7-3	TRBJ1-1	CASSLGRGDTEAFF
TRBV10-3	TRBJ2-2	CAIQGARGELFF
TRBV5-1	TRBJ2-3	CASSLMTVTDTQYF
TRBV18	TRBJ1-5	CASSPDIYQPQHF
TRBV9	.	CASSPRTSGSSEQYF
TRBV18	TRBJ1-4	CASSPPGSSEKLFF
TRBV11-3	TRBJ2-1	CASSLGTETSNNEQFF
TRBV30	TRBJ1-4	CAWSVHSGNEKLFF
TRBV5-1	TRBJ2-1	CASSGERGSGYNEQFF
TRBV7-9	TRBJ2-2	CASSFPAGVTGELFF
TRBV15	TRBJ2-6	CATTGSGSGANVLTF
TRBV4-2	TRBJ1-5	CASSIPGTNDQPQHF
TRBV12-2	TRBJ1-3	CASRLLPESSGNTIYF
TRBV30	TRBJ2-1	CATEGDSRWYEQFF
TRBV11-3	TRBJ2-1	CASSLGREQFF
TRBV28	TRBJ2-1	CASRDGGLAGGGEQFF
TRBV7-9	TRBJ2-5	CASSLGDRYQETQYF
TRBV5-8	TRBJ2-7	CASSDGDWEQYF
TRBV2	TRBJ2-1	CASVFGTSGRASYNEQFF
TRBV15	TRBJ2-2	CATSERSSSSGELFF
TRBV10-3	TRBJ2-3	CAIRREGPTDTQYF
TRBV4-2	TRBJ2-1	CASSRSLAGVLWNEQFF
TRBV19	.	CASSGAGGSYEQYF
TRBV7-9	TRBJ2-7	CASSFLARIGTYEQYF
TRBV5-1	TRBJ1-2	CASSWGDRNYGYTF
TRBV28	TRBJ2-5	CASTPGRETQYF
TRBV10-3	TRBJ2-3	CAIRSEGNTDTQYF
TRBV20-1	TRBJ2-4	CSASGILQYF
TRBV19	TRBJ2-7	CASSIGDRIYEQYF
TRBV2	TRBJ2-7	CASSEGRDGYYEQYF
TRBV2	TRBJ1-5	CASSRGTNNGNQPQHF
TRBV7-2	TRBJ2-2	CASSLETSGRGELFF
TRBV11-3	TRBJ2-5	CASSSPFQGKETQYF
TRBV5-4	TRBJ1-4	CASSLQGAVEKLFF
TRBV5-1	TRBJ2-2	CASSLGGTGELFF
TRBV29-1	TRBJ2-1	CSVESLAGTYNEQFF
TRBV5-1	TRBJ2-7	CASSLEPHYEQYF
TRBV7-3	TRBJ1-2	CASSSDPGYGGYTF
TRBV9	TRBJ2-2	CASSEFDRPGWGELFF
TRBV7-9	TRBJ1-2	CASSSSRGNYNYGYTF
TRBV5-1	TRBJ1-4	CASSQGQGYEKLFF